The next 11 T cell receptor beta chains were all read from a single sample in a study of T cell responses to AZD1222 COVID-19 vaccine. TCRdb's copy holds only in-frame clones and misses some; the assay was immunoSEQ multiplex PCR. The sample records 150,000 or so clones, more than 85% being singletons. Sequencing used peripheral blood, obtained on day 0 of AZD1222 vaccination. The receptor set was obtained from an adult in good health.

This chain links TRBV7-2 with TRBJ2-2; 7 positions agree with TRBD2. V was clipped by 6 bases and J by 5 bases; unmatched bases: 6. There are 14 residues in the CDR3. Germline V gene sequence: CDR1 SGHTA, CDR2 FQGNSA. The CDR3 sequence is CASSHPGGTGELFF. The DNA of the CDR3 is TGTGCCAGCAGTCACCCGGGGGGTACCGGGGAGCTGTTTTTT.

This clone occurred once. This chain uses TRBV28 with TRBJ2-7; 7 bases line up with TRBD2. With V trimmed by 3 bases and J by 5 bases, 10 bases remained unmatched. CDR1 and CDR2 (germline): MDHEN, SYDVKM. The CDR3 loop spans 15 amino acids. CDR3 residues: CASSFRSGIFDEQYF. CDR3 DNA: TGTGCCAGCAGTTTCCGAAGCGGGATATTTGACGAGCAGTACTTC.

CDR3 bases: TGTGCCAGCAGTACGGGGTGGGAGACCCAGTACTTC. It is translated as CASSTGWETQYF. This chain uses TRBV6-5 with TRBJ2-5; tentatively, D is TRBD2 (5 bases). Germline CDR1 is MNHEY and CDR2 is SVGAGI. The germline V and J ends were trimmed by 5 bases and 5 bases, with 9 bases remaining between them. The CDR3 spans 12 residues.

The V gene is TRBV5-8, the J gene TRBJ2-7; TRBD1 agrees at 9 bases. V shed 4 bases, J shed 2 bases, and the junction held 4 bases outside the gene matches. Germline V lookup: CDR1 SGHTS, CDR2 YDEGEE. The CDR3 extends over 14 amino acids. CDR3 coding DNA: TGTGCCAGCAGCGCCGGGACAGGGCCCTACGAGCAGTACTTC. Translated, it gives CASSAGTGPYEQYF.

V is TRBV7-9 and J is TRBJ1-4; D may be TRBD1 (6 bases). The CDR3 consists of 13 residues. The germline V and J ends were trimmed by 5 bases and 4 bases, with 8 bases remaining between them. The germline V gene has CDR1 SEHNR and CDR2 FQNEAQ (reference sequence). CDR3 amino acids: CASSRTDNEKLFF. The CDR3, as DNA: TGTGCCAGCAGCCGGACAGATAATGAAAAACTGTTTTTT.

The V and J genes are TRBV9 and TRBJ2-1; no clear D gene. The CDR3 totals 14 residues. In germline, CDR1 is SGDLS, CDR2 YYNGEE. The V end lost 3 bases, the J end lost 8 bases, and 15 bases lay between the germline ends. The CDR3 DNA follows: TGTGCCAGCAGCGGGTTTGGCGGTCTCCATGAGCAGTTCTTC. It specifies CASSGFGGLHEQFF.

The genes are TRBV11-3 and TRBJ2-7; 8 bases agree with TRBD1. V dropped 4 bases and J dropped 0; count of bases not matched to a gene: 11. This CDR3 has 17 residues. CDR1 is SGHNT and CDR2 is YENEEA in the germline V gene. DNA of the CDR3: TGTGCCAGCAGCTACGGTACAGGGGGTAGACACTCCTACGAGCAGTACTTC. Protein product: CASSYGTGGRHSYEQYF.

The chain employs TRBV7-8 and TRBJ2-7; possibly TRBD1 for D (8 bases). CDR3 length: 14 residues. In germline, CDR1 is SGHVS, CDR2 FQNEAQ. V was clipped by 7 bases and J by 6 bases, with 19 bases between them. CDR3 in amino acids: CASTSSGTGSEQYF. The CDR3 bases are TGTGCCAGCACCTCAAGCGGGACAGGAAGCGAGCAGTACTTC. Filled out from reference TRBV7-8 and TRBJ2-7, the complete variable domain reads GAGVSQSPRYKVAKRGQDVALRCDPISGHVSLFWYQQALGQGPEFLTYFQNEAQLDKSGLPSDRFFAERPEGSVSTLKIQRTQQEDSAVYLCASTSSGTGSEQYFGPGTRLTVT.

The sample holds one count of this clone. The J gene is TRBJ2-5, the V gene TRBV6-5, with 7 bases aligning to TRBD1. Germline-derived CDR1 and CDR2 are MNHEY and SVGAGI. This CDR3 has 15 residues. The V and J ends lost 6 bases and 0 bases, in that order; junction bases with no gene match: 7. CDR3 DNA: TGTGCCAGCAGAACCGGGACAGCGTACCAAGAGACCCAGTACTTC. Its protein product is CASRTGTAYQETQYF.

This chain connects TRBV2 to TRBJ1-5, with 7 bases identical to TRBD1. V shed 6 bases, J shed 1 base, and the junction held 3 bases outside the gene matches. Germline V gene lookup returns CDR1 SNHLY and CDR2 FYNNEI. The CDR3 has 14 amino acids. DNA for the CDR3: TGTGCCAGCAGGCAGGGGGAGAGCAATCAGCCCCAGCATTTT. This sequence encodes CASRQGESNQPQHF.

This chain's CDR3 is CASNNNPGTYEQYF. The CDR3 DNA reads TGTGCCAGCAACAACAACCCCGGTACCTACGAGCAGTACTTC. The V call is TRBV28, the J call TRBJ2-7, with D uncertain. CDR1 is MDHEN, CDR2 SYDVKM, per germline. The CDR3 sequence is 14 residues long. V was pared by 7 bases and J by 2 bases, with 15 bases between. Together with reference TRBV28 and TRBJ2-7, the CDR3 gives the full variable domain: DVKVTQSSRYLVKRTGEKVFLECVQDMDHENMFWYRQDPGLGLRLIYFSYDVKMKEKGDIPEGYSVSREKKERFSLILESASTNQTSMYLCASNNNPGTYEQYFGPGTRLTVT.